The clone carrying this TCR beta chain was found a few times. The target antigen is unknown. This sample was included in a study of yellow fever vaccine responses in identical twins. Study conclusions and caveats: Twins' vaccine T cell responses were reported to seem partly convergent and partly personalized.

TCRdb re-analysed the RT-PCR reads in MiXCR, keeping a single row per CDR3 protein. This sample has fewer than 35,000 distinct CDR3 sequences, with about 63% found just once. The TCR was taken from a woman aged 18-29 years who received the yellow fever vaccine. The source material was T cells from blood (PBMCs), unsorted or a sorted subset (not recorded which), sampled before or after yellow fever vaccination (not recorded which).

The CDR3: CASSHRDGYGYTF. The CDR3 DNA sequence: TGTGCCAGCAGCCACCGGGATGGCTATGGCTACACCTTC. The chain recombines TRBV11-3 with TRBJ1-2; no firm D call. CDR3 length equals 13 residues. V was clipped by 5 bases and J by 4 bases, with 11 bases between them. Looked up from germline, CDR1 is SGHNT and CDR2 is YENEEA.